This T cell receptor (beta chain) appears in the sequencing data of a study of blood T cells in healthy people across ages. Study context: The template switching approach captured approximately one barcoded beta molecule for every two T cells.

Notes on this clonotype: Antigen unknown. Relative to the germline gene, one junction end is altered; a read error may explain this.

There are 15 residues in the CDR3. Germline V gene data show CDR1 as MGHDK and CDR2 as SYGVNS. Study-level results: More naive CD4+ cells and higher diversity marked long-lived donors relative to aged donors.

Using a J-beta primer mix together with a sample-barcoded 5' primer, a second PCR was run for roughly 6 to 11 cycles. Per sample, CDR3-containing paired-end reads numbered at least 2.5 million. TCRdb recomputed calls from the 5' RACE reads with MiXCR, one row per CDR3 protein. The repertoire holds about a million distinct CDR3 sequences, with around two fifths as singletons. Ranging in age from about 6 to 95, the donors were healthy Caucasian individuals from Russia. This clonotype was obtained from a young man in good health. Specimen: blood. The genes are TRBV25-1 and TRBJ1-2; possibly TRBD1 for D (5 bases). CDR3 region: CAGSEFWRGRDGYTF. The CDR3 DNA is TGTGCCGGCAGTGAATTTTGGAGGGGCAGAGATGGCTACACCTTC.